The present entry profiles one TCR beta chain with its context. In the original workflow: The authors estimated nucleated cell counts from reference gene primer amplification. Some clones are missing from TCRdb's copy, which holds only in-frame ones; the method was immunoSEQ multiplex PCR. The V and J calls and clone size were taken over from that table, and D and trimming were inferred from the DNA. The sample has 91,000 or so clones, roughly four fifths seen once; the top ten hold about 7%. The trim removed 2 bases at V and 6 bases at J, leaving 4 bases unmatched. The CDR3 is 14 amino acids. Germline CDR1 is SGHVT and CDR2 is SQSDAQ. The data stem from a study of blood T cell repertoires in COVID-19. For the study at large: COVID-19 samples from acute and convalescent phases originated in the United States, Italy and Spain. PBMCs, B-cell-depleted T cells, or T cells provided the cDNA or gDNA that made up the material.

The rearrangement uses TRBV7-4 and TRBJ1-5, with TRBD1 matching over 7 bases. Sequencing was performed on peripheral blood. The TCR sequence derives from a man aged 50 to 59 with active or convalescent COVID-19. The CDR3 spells CASSLRRGRQPQHF. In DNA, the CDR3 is TGTGCCAGCAGCTTAAGGAGGGGGCGTCAGCCCCAGCATTTT.